The rows below give T cell receptor beta chains drawn from one sample of a study of shared clonotypes between healthy human individuals. Repertoires were generated with immunoSEQ multiplex PCR, while TCRdb's copy carries only in-frame clones and drops some. The table lists about 980,000 clones, more than 75% of them singletons. Sequencing was carried out using memory CD4+ T cells sorted from blood. The receptors come from a man aged 18 to 29 in good health. Both conserved end residues are part of each CDR3. Each record gives: V gene, J gene, CDR3 protein.

TRBV4-3	TRBJ2-3	CASSQVAGTSGSSTDTQYF
TRBV7-8	TRBJ1-3	CASSLTETGNTIYF
TRBV18	TRBJ1-1	CASSDSRGSNTEAFF
TRBV7-2	TRBJ1-5	CASSLVVAGMLDSNQPQHF
TRBV29-1	TRBJ2-3	CSVERASGGTDTQYF
TRBV19	TRBJ2-3	CASSGELAGFTDTQYF
TRBV6-1	TRBJ2-7	CASSERSSGPRGEQYF
TRBV6-1	TRBJ1-1	CASSEGPRNTEAFF
TRBV15	TRBJ2-5	CATSNRGGRGETQYF
TRBV6-1	TRBJ1-2	CASSATTGGGYTF
TRBV7-9	TRBJ2-6	CASSLELGSGANVLTF
TRBV10-3	TRBJ2-5	CAISEWGIQYF
TRBV6-5	TRBJ2-7	CASSYAPTYEQYF
TRBV19	TRBJ1-1	CASSTRDGMNTEAFF
TRBV4-1	TRBJ2-3	CASSQGARDTQYF
TRBV30	TRBJ2-7	CAWGRNGAAYEQYF
TRBV6-5	TRBJ1-2	CASSPRGSYGYTF
TRBV30	TRBJ1-6	CAWDRSYNSPLHF
TRBV6-6	TRBJ2-7	CASTMAGGYEQYF
TRBV6-5	TRBJ2-1	CASSYSTSRSYNEQFF
TRBV4-1	TRBJ2-7	CASSQEGALSSYEQYF
TRBV28	TRBJ1-5	CASSPTYFLRAQHF
TRBV11-2	TRBJ1-2	CASSPGGTVGYTF
TRBV7-8	TRBJ2-1	CASSLSPGEQFF
TRBV10-3	TRBJ2-4	CAISETGRDIQYF
TRBV27	TRBJ2-7	CASGGHEQYF
TRBV27	TRBJ1-1	CASSPGRTGTGWGGAFF
TRBV28	TRBJ2-7	CASSLPLTGWNEQYF
TRBV11-2	TRBJ1-5	CASSLDKEQGQPQHF
TRBV28	TRBJ2-5	CATSMVLTETQYF